This TCR beta chain was found in a study of early T cells in non-severe SARS-CoV-2 infection (dated by TCRdb to about 2021). A note on the overall study: Because TCR sequencing was done on bulk RNA from unsorted whole blood, the alpha and beta chains could not be paired.

This clonotype has ten or more counts. What antigen it recognizes has not been identified. It has no much larger one-base neighbor in the sample; base qualities were not kept. At the junction V is shortened by 6 bases and J by 1 base; bases outside the gene matches: 6. The CDR3 measures 15 amino acids from cysteine to phenylalanine. Just CDR3 DNA is preserved here, 45 bases in frame from base 1. Reading the germline V gene (reference sequence) gives CDR1 LNHDA and CDR2 SQIVND. The library was prepared using 5' RACE. Sequencing instrument: NextSeq 500. To correct for sequencing error and PCR bias, the TCR library protocol tagged individual cDNA molecules with unique molecular identifiers. Both TCR alpha and beta chains were sequenced, and tight co-correlation was observed between alpha and beta sequence abundances in each sample. Regarding the original processing steps: Decombinator V4 was used to annotate the V gene, J gene and CDR3 of the TCR sequences. TCRs were defined as expanded if a significant change between any two time points was detected under a Poisson model with p below 0.0001. TCR abundances were normalised to the total number of TCRs sequenced in each sample and reported as counts per million. MAIT TCRs were defined by TRAV1-2 paired with TRAJ12, TRAJ20 or TRAJ33, and iNKT TCRs by TRAV10 paired with TRAJ18. VDJdb, accessed 1 November 2021, was searched for CMV, EBV and SARS-CoV-2 annotated TCRs, with TCRs annotated for multiple antigens excluded. Using fastp trimming at Q25 and MiXCR clonotype assembly, TCRdb reanalyzed the public sequencing data and kept in-frame beta chains. Each record represents a unique CDR3 protein, reported with the most common genes and DNA among its rows. The authors' filters were not applied to this entry. The sample has about 67,000 distinct CDR3 sequences on record, around 10% of them singletons. The top ten clones comprise less than 5% of the sample.

A case-control design nested within a healthcare worker cohort in London, UK, was used, with weekly nasopharyngeal swab PCR tests and blood sampling performed. Between 23 and 31 March 2020, the week of the UK lockdown, healthcare workers were enrolled and then followed up weekly for as long as 16 weeks. Findings and caveats that apply to the study as a whole: VDJdb matching was skewed toward anti-spike CD8 responses and likely underestimated virus-specific expansions by missing private and CD4 specificities.

The chain is made from TRBV19 and TRBJ2-3, and 8 bases in between align with TRBD1. The material sequenced was whole blood. The receptor was isolated from an adult who was a healthcare worker with PCR-confirmed SARS-CoV-2 infection or an uninfected control (not recorded which). The CDR3 reads CASSWTGWGTDTQYF. Here is the DNA: TGTGCCAGTAGCTGGACAGGGTGGGGCACAGATACGCAGTATTTT.